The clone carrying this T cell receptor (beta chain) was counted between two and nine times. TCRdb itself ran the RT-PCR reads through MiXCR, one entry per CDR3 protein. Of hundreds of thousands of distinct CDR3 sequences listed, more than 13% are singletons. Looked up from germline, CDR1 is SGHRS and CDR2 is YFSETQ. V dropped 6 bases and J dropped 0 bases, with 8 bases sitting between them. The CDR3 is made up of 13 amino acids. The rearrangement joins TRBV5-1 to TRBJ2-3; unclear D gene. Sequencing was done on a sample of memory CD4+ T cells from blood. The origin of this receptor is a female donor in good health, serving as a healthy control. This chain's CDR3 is CASIGPSTDTQYF. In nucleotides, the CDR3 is TGCGCCAGCATTGGCCCCAGCACAGATACGCAGTATTTT.